The entry below gives a single T cell receptor beta chain sequence along with its context. CDR1 MNHEY and CDR2 SMNVEV come from the germline V gene (reference sequence). The CDR3 extends over 14 amino acids. V was clipped by 3 bases and J by 2 bases; unmatched bases: 3. This sample is part of a study of patients and donors after allogeneic stem cell transplantation. MiXCR was run by TCRdb on the RT-PCR reads, yielding one entry per CDR3 protein. The table lists about 410,000 distinct CDR3 sequences, 16% of them singletons. Specimen: blood, either unsorted or a sorted T cell fraction (not recorded which). The chain links TRBV27 to TRBJ2-7; 8 nucleotides agree with TRBD2. This sequence originates from a human donor who was either an allogeneic HSCT recipient or a stem cell or donor lymphocyte infusion donor (not recorded which). It is not recorded whose cells these are; they may come from a transplant donor. The CDR3 nucleotides read TGTGCCAGCAGTTTTCACGGGGGGGCCTACGAGCAGTACTTC. It codes for CASSFHGGAYEQYF.